Detailed here is one TCR beta chain. TCRdb's copy holds only in-frame clones and misses some; the assay was immunoSEQ multiplex PCR. The sample shows hundreds of thousands of clones, approximately 87% of them seen only once. The data belong to a study of shared T cell receptors in the human thymus. These same records also appear under a second study, on human thymus T cells. That source notes: Thymic tissue was derived from resections collected during corrective heart surgery. Thymic and blood repertoires appeared to display a bias in their usage of V and J genes. Related work showed strongly overlapping thymic repertoires across unrelated individuals.

The sample was thymocytes. The source is a boy under two years old with a congenital heart defect.

This CDR3 is CASSRYGQGFYEQYF. The DNA for the CDR3 is TGTGCCAGCAGTCGGTATGGACAGGGGTTCTACGAGCAGTACTTC. The rearrangement joins TRBV6-5 to TRBJ2-7, with 9 bases matching TRBD1. With V trimmed by 5 bases and J by 3 bases, 8 bases remained unmatched. The CDR3 runs 15 residues. Germline CDR1 MNHEY, CDR2 SVGAGI.